These 15 T cell receptor beta chains originate from one sample sequenced in a study of blood T cells in healthy people across ages. PCR was performed a second time for roughly 7 to 11 cycles using a sample-barcoded 5' primer and a J-beta primer mix. MiXCR was run by TCRdb on the 5' RACE reads, yielding one entry per CDR3 protein. The sample lists approximately 1.5 million distinct CDR3 sequences, about 31% occurring once. What was sequenced was blood. The receptors originated from a woman aged 25 to 39 in good health.

V usage is TRBV7-2 and J usage is TRBJ2-5, with TRBD1 matching over 10 bases. Germline V gene lookup returns CDR1 SGHTA and CDR2 FQGNSA. Unmatched junction bases numbered 8, after V lost 4 bases and J lost 0 bases. The CDR3 is made up of 17 amino acids. The CDR3 loop is CASSSPGTGAYQETQYF. Here the CDR3 DNA reads TGTGCCAGCAGCTCCCCCGGGACAGGGGCCTACCAAGAGACCCAGTACTTC.

The J gene is TRBJ2-5, the V gene TRBV6-2 or TRBV6-3; the D gene is possibly TRBD2 (7 bases). The DNA end lines up better with TRBJ2-7; the J call may be wrong. The germline V gene has CDR1 MNHEY and CDR2 SVGEGT. The CDR3 length is 14 residues. The CDR3 DNA sequence: TGTGCCAGTCGGCCTAACAAGGGGGAGGGCGAGCAGTACTTC. Protein sequence: CASRPNKGEGEQYF.

The chain uses TRBV7-2 and TRBJ2-5, with 9 bases lining up with TRBD2. This CDR3 has 17 residues. V lost 5 bases and J lost 5; bases outside the gene matches: 15. The germline gives CDR1 SGHTA, CDR2 FQGNSA. This CDR3 is CASSERPSGAPWETQYF. For the CDR3, the DNA is TGTGCCAGCAGCGAACGGCCTAGCGGGGCCCCCTGGGAGACCCAGTACTTC.

V gene TRBV27 combines with J gene TRBJ2-1; TRBD1 might be the D (5 bases). The CDR3 covers 13 residues. Germline lookup yields CDR1 MNHEY and CDR2 SMNVEV (reference sequence). Trimming took 4 bases from V and 7 from J, leaving 11 bases between them. The DNA of the CDR3 is TGTGCCAGCAGTTCCAGGACATGGAATGAGCAGTTCTTC. Protein sequence: CASSSRTWNEQFF.

The rearrangement joins TRBV7-9 to TRBJ1-2; no definite D call. The V end lost 5 bases, the J end lost 7 bases, and 11 bases lay between the germline ends. The CDR3 extends over 12 amino acids. The germline V gene encodes CDR1 SEHNR and CDR2 FQNEAQ (reference sequence). CDR3 in amino acids: CASSNTTRGYTF. The CDR3 bases are TGTGCCAGCAGCAACACGACGCGTGGCTACACCTTC.

This clonotype occurred many times. The V gene is TRBV20-1, the J gene TRBJ2-3, with 8 bases lining up with TRBD2. The CDR3 spans 16 residues. CDR1 DFQATT and CDR2 SNEGSKA come from the germline V gene (reference sequence). The junction had 12 bases not matched to a gene; V was cut back by 1 base and J by 6 bases. CDR3 in DNA: TGCAGTGCTAGAGCCCAGAGCAGCGGGAGTAGGGATACGCAGTATTTT. Protein product: CSARAQSSGSRDTQYF.

This clonotype came up a few times. The chain combines TRBV20-1 with TRBJ2-1; D may be TRBD1 or TRBD2 (6 bases each). Trimming took 6 bases from V and 0 from J, leaving 18 bases between them. The germline gives CDR1 DFQATT, CDR2 SNEGSKA (reference sequence). The CDR3 covers 16 residues. The CDR3 reads CSAMLGGRPSYNEQFF. In DNA, the CDR3 is TGCAGTGCCATGTTGGGGGGCAGACCCTCCTACAATGAGCAGTTCTTC.

This clonotype was observed a handful of times. The chain combines TRBV7-9 with TRBJ2-1; TRBD1 matches 9 bases. After removal of 4 bases from V and 8 bases from J, the junction contained 9 bases not matched to a gene. This CDR3 region has 15 residues. Germline V gives CDR1 SEHNR, CDR2 FQNEAQ (reference sequence). The DNA for the CDR3 is TGTGCCAGCAGCTCCGGGACAGGGTCTAGGGATGAGCAGTTCTTC. This translates into CASSSGTGSRDEQFF.

The sample holds many counts of this clonotype. This chain connects TRBV28 to TRBJ1-2; D is perhaps TRBD1 (6 bases). The V end was cut by 5 bases, the J end by 7 bases, with 14 bases between. CDR3 length equals 13 residues. Germline lookup yields CDR1 MDHEN and CDR2 SYDVKM. In DNA form, the CDR3 reads TGTGCCAGCAGTCGCACAGGGTTAGGTGGCTACACCTTC. Translation gives CASSRTGLGGYTF.

V gene TRBV6-6 combines with J gene TRBJ2-6; D is uncertain. Deletions cut 3 bases from V and 0 bases from J, with 9 bases between. Germline V lookup: CDR1 MNHNY, CDR2 SVGAGI (reference sequence). The CDR3 runs 16 residues. The CDR3 protein is CASSYPGHSGANVLTF. In nucleotides, the CDR3 is TGTGCCAGCAGTTATCCTGGGCACTCTGGGGCCAACGTCCTGACTTTC.

The chain recombines TRBV28 with TRBJ1-5, with D perhaps matching TRBD1 (5 bases). The CDR3 covers 16 residues. CDR1 and CDR2 from the germline V gene are MDHEN and SYDVKM. Trimming took 2 bases from V and 0 from J, leaving 11 bases between them. The CDR3 nucleotides are TGTGCCAGCAGTTTACTCTGGGACGATAGCAATCAGCCCCAGCATTTT. It translates to CASSLLWDDSNQPQHF.

Notes on this clonotype: A junction boundary mismatches the germline segment, possibly from a read error. The chain combines TRBV27 with TRBJ2-1; 11 bases map to TRBD2. CDR1 is MNHEY and CDR2 is SMNVEV in the germline V gene (reference sequence). CDR3 length: 16 amino acids. This chain's CDR3 is CAGSFRVSGRANEQFF. The CDR3 nucleotides are TGTGCCGGCAGCTTCAGGGTTAGCGGGAGGGCCAATGAGCAGTTCTTC.

This clonotype was picked up a small number of times. The chain employs TRBV6-1 and TRBJ2-1; TRBD2 might be the D (6 bases). The CDR3 has 16 amino acids. The V gene's germline CDR1 is MNHNS and CDR2 SASEGT. V was cut by 3 bases and J by 5 bases, with 17 bases left in between. This chain's CDR3 is CASSDLFGRGNNEQFF. In DNA form, the CDR3 reads TGTGCCAGCAGTGACCTTTTTGGCCGGGGGAACAATGAGCAGTTCTTC.

J is TRBJ1-2 and V is TRBV7-9; possible D gene TRBD1, 6 bases. The V end was cut by 7 bases, the J end by 2 bases, with 17 bases between. Germline assignment: CDR1 SEHNR and CDR2 FQNEAQ (reference sequence). The CDR3 sequence is 15 residues long. CDR3 sequence (DNA): TGTGCCAGCACCTCTTCAGGGGATCCCAACTATGGCTACACCTTC. Translating gives CASTSSGDPNYGYTF.

A few counts support this clonotype. The chain combines TRBV28 with TRBJ2-7; 10 nucleotides agree with TRBD1. CDR3 length: 16 residues. Germline V gene sequence: CDR1 MDHEN, CDR2 SYDVKM. V lost 5 bases and J lost 3; bases outside the gene matches: 10. This chain's CDR3 is CASSPTGTGDVYEQYF. The CDR3 nucleotides are TGTGCCAGCAGTCCCACCGGGACAGGGGACGTCTACGAGCAGTACTTC. The complete variable domain, with remaining parts taken from reference TRBV28 and TRBJ2-7, reads DVKVTQSSRYLVKRTGEKVFLECVQDMDHENMFWYRQDPGLGLRLIYFSYDVKMKEKGDIPEGYSVSREKKERFSLILESASTNQTSMYLCASSPTGTGDVYEQYFGPGTRLTVT.